This T cell receptor beta chain was found in a study of a mutant IDH1 vaccine in newly diagnosed glioma (dated by TCRdb to 2020 to 2022). Regarding the research as a whole: The roughly 32 treated patients were roughly 62% male and roughly 40% female, with a mean age of approximately 40 years. Peripheral blood was collected at six visits: V03 (baseline), V05, V07, V10, V12 and V13. Prior to enrollment, standard therapy consisting of radiotherapy alone, temozolomide alone, or radiochemotherapy with temozolomide had been administered to patients, with the combination being received by most patients. Longitudinal TCRB deep sequencing was performed for about two dozen treated patients wherever samples were available for exploratory analyses. Here is what the overall study found, with its caveats: Immune responses induced by the vaccine were seen in around 93% of patients across multiple MHC alleles. It was noted by the authors that analyses of patient blood samples could not be reproduced owing to sample limitations. No apparent relationship was observed between pseudoprogression and alterations in the top peripheral T cell clonotypes detected by TCRB sequencing. Selection of PBMC samples for TCRB deep sequencing was based on availability.

A note on this clone: Its antigen target is currently unknown. No per-base quality is available; no much larger clone lies one base away.

The library was produced with the immunoSEQ multiplex PCR assay. The hsTCRB Kit was used according to the manufacturer's protocol to amplify rearranged TCR beta chain sequences. TCRB libraries were sequenced on an Illumina MiSeq. Under the source paper's analysis protocol: Demultiplexing, trimming and gene mapping were performed with the kit vendor's proprietary platform. TCRdb took this table from immuneACCESS and kept in-frame rearrangements with V and J called. Such tables lack part of the clones; where checked against another copy, unresolved V genes explain under half of the gap, and the rest is unexplained. V, J and clone size are those of that table, while D and trimming were read from the DNA. In all, the sample holds 30,000 to 40,000 clones, and around 83% of those were seen once. The top ten clonotypes cover around 9.5% of the sample. From the germline V gene, CDR1 is MGHDK and CDR2 is SYGVNS. Reading from cysteine to phenylalanine, the CDR3 counts 14 amino acids. Of all the DNA, just the CDR3 is kept, 42 bases in frame from base 1. V drops 6 bases and J drops 3 bases, leaving 14 bases in between.

The time point label on this specimen signifies: baseline, week 1 (first vaccination visit). The treatment or condition label corresponds to: pre-vaccination baseline after standard-of-care therapy. All donors had newly diagnosed IDH1-mutant astrocytomas of WHO grade 3 or 4 that showed loss of nuclear ATRX. The samples were drawn from NOA16, a multicentre, single-arm, open-label phase I trial in Germany that tested a mutant IDH1 peptide vaccine in humans for the first time. Blood drawn at visit V03 was used as the baseline sample for immunogenicity testing. Genomic DNA for TCRB sequencing was extracted from EDTA blood using the DNeasy Blood and Tissue Kit.

Recombination linked TRBV25-1 to TRBJ1-1; the D segment cannot be called with confidence. This clonotype originated in a man aged 45-60 years with glioma. Some clones in this sample may be carry-over from other donors' samples. The source was peripheral blood mononuclear cells (PBMCs), collected from a glioma patient treated with radiotherapy, temozolomide or both. The nucleotide sequence reads TGTGCCAGCAGCAGCCTAGGGAGGGACACTGAAGCTTTCTTT. The encoded protein is CASSSLGRDTEAFF. With all but the CDR3 taken from the reference TRBV25-1 and TRBJ1-1 genes, the full variable domain is: EADIYQTPRYLVIGTGKKITLECSQTMGHDKMYWYQQDPGMELHLIHYSYGVNSTEKGDLSSESTVSRIRTEHFPLTLESARPSHTSQYLCASSSLGRDTEAFFGQGTRLTVV.